This T cell receptor (beta chain) derives from a study of human T cells and chemical hapten exposure. TCRdb passed the RACE reads through MiXCR, listing each CDR3 protein once. In the table there are more than 90,000 distinct CDR3 sequences, roughly 10% of which are singletons. Time point of the sample: patch test 1, 2 weeks after DPC sensitization. Regarding treatment: therapeutic diphenylcyclopropenone sensitization with weekly scalp DPC. Trimming stripped 8 bases from V and 6 bases from J, with 23 bases between. Germline CDR1 is MNHNY and CDR2 is SVGAGI (reference sequence). The CDR3 loop spans 15 amino acids. Points on this clonotype: Its cognate antigen is unknown.

Study observations and caveats: DPC sensitization left the count of TCRs above 1 in 1000 unchanged. Healthy people's immune response may differ from that of the donors, who had alopecia. Expanded TCRs produced significantly more large CDR3 similarity clusters than controls did.

The specimen was whole blood, collected in connection with sensitization to the hapten diphenylcyclopropenone (DPC). The chain recombines TRBV6-6 with TRBJ2-7; D perhaps matches TRBD2 (5 bases). The sequence was collected from a man aged 35 to 55 with alopecia areata. Some clones in this sample may be carry-over from other donors' samples. In nucleotides, the CDR3 is TGTGCCAGCCCCCTTCTAGGACTTGACCCACCCGAGCAGTACGTC. It is translated as CASPLLGLDPPEQYV.